Listed below are T cell receptor beta chains from one sample, sequenced in a study of cytomegalovirus exposure and HLA in healthy donors. The repertoire was sequenced with immunoSEQ multiplex PCR; TCRdb's copy has only in-frame clones and lacks some. Of 100,000 to 120,000 clones in the sample, 74% were seen once. The source material was PBMCs. The source of these receptors is a woman aged 40 to 55 in good health and CMV-seropositive. Each CDR3 is given with its conserved first and last residue. The order of the fields is V gene, J gene, clone size, D gene, CDR3 DNA, CDR3 protein. The D gene is left open where the match is weak. The size entry is marked missing in some rows and otherwise reads once, few, many or a size class.

v_call: TRBV14; j_call: TRBJ2-3; clone_size: .; d_call: TRBD2; cdr3_nt: TGTGCCAGCAGCCTAATAGCGGGAGCCTCAGATACGCAGTATTTT; cdr3_aa: CASSLIAGASDTQYF
v_call: TRBV30; j_call: TRBJ1-1; clone_size: few; d_call: TRBD1; cdr3_nt: TGTGCCTGGAGCCACAGGGGGCGTGATACTGAAGCTTTCTTT; cdr3_aa: CAWSHRGRDTEAFF
v_call: TRBV27; j_call: TRBJ2-5; clone_size: few; d_call: TRBD1; cdr3_nt: TGTGCCAGCGTCGACAGGGGTCAGACCCAGTACTTC; cdr3_aa: CASVDRGQTQYF
v_call: TRBV7-9; j_call: TRBJ1-1; clone_size: .; d_call: TRBD1; cdr3_nt: TGTTCCAGCAGACCTGGACAGGGACGCAATCGTGACACTGAAGCTTTCTTT; cdr3_aa: CSSRPGQGRNRDTEAFF
v_call: TRBV7-2; j_call: TRBJ2-2; clone_size: .; d_call: .; cdr3_nt: TGTGCCAGCAGCTTAGCGGGACTGAACACCGGGGAGCTGTTTTTT; cdr3_aa: CASSLAGLNTGELFF
v_call: TRBV30; j_call: TRBJ1-2; clone_size: .; d_call: .; cdr3_nt: TGTGCCTGGAGTGTTGACACTAACTATGGCTACACCTTC; cdr3_aa: CAWSVDTNYGYTF
v_call: TRBV6-6; j_call: TRBJ1-6; clone_size: .; d_call: TRBD1; cdr3_nt: TGTGCCAGCAGTCTCGGGACAGGGAATTCACCCCTCCACTTT; cdr3_aa: CASSLGTGNSPLHF
v_call: TRBV2; j_call: TRBJ2-1; clone_size: .; d_call: TRBD2; cdr3_nt: TGTGCCAGCAGGCTAGCGGACTACAATGAGCAGTTCTTC; cdr3_aa: CASRLADYNEQFF
v_call: TRBV7-8; j_call: TRBJ2-2; clone_size: .; d_call: TRBD2; cdr3_nt: TGTGCCAGCAGCTTAGCCGGGACTAGCGGGAAGGTATCATCCGGGGAGCTGTTTTTT; cdr3_aa: CASSLAGTSGKVSSGELFF
v_call: TRBV5-5; j_call: TRBJ1-4; clone_size: .; d_call: .; cdr3_nt: TGTGCCAGCAGCTCACAGGGAGGGGATGAAAAACTGTTTTTT; cdr3_aa: CASSSQGGDEKLFF
v_call: TRBV4-2; j_call: TRBJ2-1; clone_size: .; d_call: .; cdr3_nt: TGTGCCAGCAGCCAGGCTAGCAACAATGAGCAGTTCTTC; cdr3_aa: CASSQASNNEQFF
v_call: TRBV30; j_call: TRBJ1-5; clone_size: .; d_call: .; cdr3_nt: TGTGCCTGGAGCCCCGGGGGGGGTAGTCAGCCCCAGCATTTT; cdr3_aa: CAWSPGGGSQPQHF
v_call: TRBV5-4; j_call: TRBJ2-2; clone_size: .; d_call: TRBD2; cdr3_nt: TGTGCCAGCAGCTTGAAGCGGGAGAAGAACACCGGGGAGCTGTTTTTT; cdr3_aa: CASSLKREKNTGELFF
v_call: TRBV6-1; j_call: TRBJ2-7; clone_size: once; d_call: .; cdr3_nt: TGTGCCAGCAGTGTGGATAGCGGTCGATACGAGCAGTACTTC; cdr3_aa: CASSVDSGRYEQYF
v_call: TRBV2; j_call: TRBJ2-5; clone_size: .; d_call: .; cdr3_nt: TGTGCCAGCAGCGAAAGCCGGGAGACCCAGTACTTC; cdr3_aa: CASSESRETQYF
v_call: TRBV6-5; j_call: TRBJ2-1; clone_size: .; d_call: TRBD2; cdr3_nt: TGTGCCAGCAGTTTCAGCGGGAGGGAGGATGAGCAGTTCTTC; cdr3_aa: CASSFSGREDEQFF
v_call: TRBV18; j_call: TRBJ1-5; clone_size: .; d_call: .; cdr3_nt: TGTGCCAGCTCCCTGCAGGGTGTAAGCAATCAGCCCCAGCATTTT; cdr3_aa: CASSLQGVSNQPQHF
v_call: TRBV2; j_call: TRBJ1-3; clone_size: .; d_call: .; cdr3_nt: TGTGCCAGCAAACGGACAGACTCTGGAAACACCATATATTTT; cdr3_aa: CASKRTDSGNTIYF
v_call: TRBV5-1; j_call: TRBJ1-3; clone_size: .; d_call: TRBD1; cdr3_nt: TGCGCCAGCAGCGCTCAGGGGGCAGCTTCTGGAAACACCATATATTTT; cdr3_aa: CASSAQGAASGNTIYF
v_call: TRBV5-1; j_call: TRBJ2-3; clone_size: .; d_call: TRBD1; cdr3_nt: TGCGCCAGCAGCTTGGTGGGACAGGGAACAGATACGCAGTATTTT; cdr3_aa: CASSLVGQGTDTQYF
v_call: TRBV18; j_call: TRBJ1-2; clone_size: .; d_call: TRBD1; cdr3_nt: TGTGCCAGCTCCCCACAGGGGGCGGATGGCTACACCTTC; cdr3_aa: CASSPQGADGYTF
v_call: TRBV28; j_call: TRBJ2-2; clone_size: .; d_call: .; cdr3_nt: TGTGCCAGCACTGCGGCCAGTGAAGTCGACACCGGGGAGCTGTTTTTT; cdr3_aa: CASTAASEVDTGELFF
v_call: TRBV30; j_call: TRBJ2-1; clone_size: .; d_call: .; cdr3_nt: TGTGCCTGGAGTGTACAGTCCTACAATGAGCAGTTCTTC; cdr3_aa: CAWSVQSYNEQFF
v_call: TRBV11-1; j_call: TRBJ2-7; clone_size: .; d_call: TRBD1; cdr3_nt: TGTGCCAGCAGCTTAAGGGACAGTGTCATCTACGAGCAGTACTTC; cdr3_aa: CASSLRDSVIYEQYF
v_call: TRBV19; j_call: TRBJ1-1; clone_size: once; d_call: .; cdr3_nt: TGTGCCAGTAGTATACGGCAGGGAGGCACTGAAGCTTTCTTT; cdr3_aa: CASSIRQGGTEAFF
v_call: TRBV7-8; j_call: TRBJ1-4; clone_size: .; d_call: .; cdr3_nt: TGTGCCAGCAGCCCCCGACAGATTATGGTTGAAAAACTGTTTTTT; cdr3_aa: CASSPRQIMVEKLFF
v_call: TRBV18; j_call: TRBJ2-6; clone_size: few; d_call: .; cdr3_nt: TGTGCCAGCTCATCGAGCTCTGGGGCCAACGTCCTGACTTTC; cdr3_aa: CASSSSSGANVLTF
v_call: TRBV6-4; j_call: TRBJ2-1; clone_size: once; d_call: .; cdr3_nt: TGTGCCAGCAGTGACTCTCTGACGAGCGTAGAGCAGTTCTTC; cdr3_aa: CASSDSLTSVEQFF
v_call: TRBV19; j_call: TRBJ1-4; clone_size: .; d_call: TRBD1; cdr3_nt: TGTGCCAGTTCAGGGACAGGGGATAATGAAAAACTGTTTTTT; cdr3_aa: CASSGTGDNEKLFF
v_call: TRBV5-1; j_call: TRBJ2-2; clone_size: .; d_call: TRBD1; cdr3_nt: TGCGCCAGTAAACCGGGACAGGCGATCGGGGAGCTGTTTTTT; cdr3_aa: CASKPGQAIGELFF
v_call: TRBV25-1; j_call: TRBJ1-5; clone_size: .; d_call: .; cdr3_nt: TGTGCCGGCAGTGAGGAAGGAGTCCCGAATCAGCCCCAGCATTTT; cdr3_aa: CAGSEEGVPNQPQHF
v_call: TRBV7-9; j_call: TRBJ1-2; clone_size: .; d_call: TRBD1; cdr3_nt: TGTGCCAGCAGCTTTGGGACAGGAACCTTCTATGGCTACACCTTC; cdr3_aa: CASSFGTGTFYGYTF
v_call: TRBV19; j_call: TRBJ2-5; clone_size: .; d_call: .; cdr3_nt: TGTGCCAGTAGTCCTCGGACAGGGAGGGGACAGGAGACCCAGTACTTC; cdr3_aa: CASSPRTGRGQETQYF
v_call: TRBV2; j_call: TRBJ2-2; clone_size: .; d_call: .; cdr3_nt: TGTGCCAGCAGACGGACCGGGGAGCTGTTTTTT; cdr3_aa: CASRRTGELFF
v_call: TRBV18; j_call: TRBJ2-4; clone_size: .; d_call: .; cdr3_nt: TGTGCCAGCTCACGAGGGAGTGGGACCAAAAACATTCAGTACTTC; cdr3_aa: CASSRGSGTKNIQYF
v_call: TRBV5-1; j_call: TRBJ2-1; clone_size: .; d_call: .; cdr3_nt: TGCGCCAGCAGCCCCGGCTGGGAGCCGGGGGTTGCTGAGCAGTTCTTC; cdr3_aa: CASSPGWEPGVAEQFF
v_call: TRBV2; j_call: TRBJ1-5; clone_size: .; d_call: TRBD1; cdr3_nt: TGTGCCAGCAACGAGGGGGCCGGTCAGCCCCAGCATTTT; cdr3_aa: CASNEGAGQPQHF
v_call: TRBV5-6; j_call: TRBJ2-3; clone_size: few; d_call: TRBD1; cdr3_nt: TGTGCCAGCAGCTCTACTTACCCGACAGGGAGTAATACAGATACGCAGTATTTT; cdr3_aa: CASSSTYPTGSNTDTQYF
v_call: TRBV5-6; j_call: TRBJ1-2; clone_size: .; d_call: TRBD1; cdr3_nt: TGTGCCAGCAGCTTACAGGGGAGCCTCAACTATGGCTACACCTTC; cdr3_aa: CASSLQGSLNYGYTF
v_call: TRBV4-2; j_call: TRBJ2-5; clone_size: .; d_call: .; cdr3_nt: TGTGCCAGCAGAGGTCAAGGGGGTCAAGAGACCCAGTACTTC; cdr3_aa: CASRGQGGQETQYF
v_call: TRBV7-8; j_call: TRBJ1-5; clone_size: .; d_call: .; cdr3_nt: TGTGCCAGCAGCTTATTGCGGGCGTTCAGCAATCAGCCCCAGCATTTT; cdr3_aa: CASSLLRAFSNQPQHF
v_call: TRBV11-3; j_call: TRBJ2-2; clone_size: few; d_call: TRBD2; cdr3_nt: TGTGCCAGCAGCGTCCGACTAGCGGGAGAACCCGGGGAGCTGTTTTTT; cdr3_aa: CASSVRLAGEPGELFF